The clone carrying this T cell receptor (beta chain) was counted once. Its specificity is unknown. The sample comes from a study of PD-1 blockade in classical Hodgkin lymphoma. Study findings and constraints: Compared with baseline, CD4+ but not CD8+ TCR diversity had risen significantly by C4D1. Healthy donors reportedly exceeded newly diagnosed patients in baseline TCR diversity. Repertoire difference causes, possibly disease activity or prior therapy, remain undefined.

V was clipped by 2 bases and J by 0 bases; unmatched bases: 3. Per the germline V gene, CDR1 is SGHRS and CDR2 is YFSETQ. This CDR3 comprises 17 residues. Sequencing was performed with immunoSEQ multiplex PCR; in TCRdb, only in-frame clones are kept and a portion is missing. The sample shows tens of thousands of clones, roughly four fifths of them seen only once. All the patients suffered relapse after autologous stem cell transplantation, and brentuximab vedotin exposure differed. The material was peripheral blood mononuclear cells (PBMCs), obtained at baseline. The J gene is TRBJ2-1, the V gene TRBV5-1; 12 nucleotides match TRBD2. The receptor was isolated from a human donor with classical Hodgkin lymphoma. This CDR3 reads CASSFASGRDSYNEQFF. The DNA for the CDR3 is TGCGCCAGCAGCTTCGCTAGCGGGAGGGACTCCTACAATGAGCAGTTCTTC.